These 2 T cell receptor beta chains originate from one sample sequenced in a study of CD8+ T cells in alopecia areata (dated by TCRdb to the late 2010s). Library prep was done by the immunoSEQ multiplex PCR assay. For TCR sequencing, RNA was extracted from every sample and reverse transcribed into cDNA to serve as template. Not all clones reach the TCRdb copy of this immuneACCESS table, which keeps in-frame sequences only. Checked studies attribute under half of the gap to unresolved V genes and leave the rest unexplained. This sample has some 120,000 clones in the table, none counted a single time. The leading ten clones occupy around 20% of the sample. Material: lesional skin. The source of these receptors is a C3H/HeJ mouse with alopecia areata. The haplotype of this strain at the MHC is H2-k.

About this clone: Genes and germline are mouse. The read halts 4 residues ahead of the CDR3 end, with the missing end drawn from the germline J gene. V and J are TRBV13-3 and TRBJ2-2, with 11 nucleotides matching TRBD1. V lost 1 base and J lost 3; bases outside the gene matches: 2. This CDR3 contains 16 residues. Germline-derived CDR1 and CDR2 are NNHDY and SYVADS. CDR3: CASSDWGQGDTGQLYF. The CDR3 bases that were read are TGTGCCAGCAGTGATTGGGGACAGGGGGACACCGGG.

In its sample, this clone was seen a few times. These gene names are mouse names. The read comes to an end 4 residues before the CDR3 does, leaving the germline J gene to fill in the end. V and J are TRBV13-1 and TRBJ2-1, with unresolved D. There are 14 residues in the CDR3. Germline values: CDR1 NSHNY, CDR2 SYGAGN. V dropped 0 bases and J dropped 4 bases, with 8 bases sitting between them. The CDR3 bases that were read are TGTGCCAGCAGTGATGCTGGCCAGTATGCT. This translates into CASSDAGQYA. The complete CDR3 protein is CASSDAGQYAEQFF.